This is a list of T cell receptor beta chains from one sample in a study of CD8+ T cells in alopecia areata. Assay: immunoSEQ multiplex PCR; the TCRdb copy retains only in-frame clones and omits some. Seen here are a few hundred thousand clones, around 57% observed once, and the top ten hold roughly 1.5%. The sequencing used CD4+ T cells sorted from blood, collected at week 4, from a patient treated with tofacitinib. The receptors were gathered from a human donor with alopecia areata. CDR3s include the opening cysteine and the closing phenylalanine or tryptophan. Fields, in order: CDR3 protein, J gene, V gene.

CDR3aa: CSVRGQGPLQQFF
j_gene: TRBJ2-1
v_gene: TRBV29-1

CDR3aa: CASRHRQGKNTEAFF
j_gene: TRBJ1-1
v_gene: TRBV11-3

CDR3aa: CASSSYKGYGYTF
j_gene: TRBJ1-2
v_gene: TRBV25-1

CDR3aa: CASGLAGGISDTQYF
j_gene: TRBJ2-3
v_gene: TRBV12-5

CDR3aa: CAWSTDYGYTF
j_gene: TRBJ1-2
v_gene: TRBV30

CDR3aa: CAWSVSQGGRTDTQYF
j_gene: TRBJ2-3
v_gene: TRBV30

CDR3aa: CSVGGSYEQYF
j_gene: TRBJ2-7
v_gene: TRBV29-1

CDR3aa: CSPRGGNEQFF
j_gene: TRBJ2-1
v_gene: TRBV20-1

CDR3aa: CASSLRQTGYTF
j_gene: TRBJ1-2
v_gene: TRBV7-2

CDR3aa: CAWSRREGQPQHF
j_gene: TRBJ1-5
v_gene: TRBV30

CDR3aa: CAWSYHRLGSSYNSPLHF
j_gene: TRBJ1-6
v_gene: TRBV30

CDR3aa: CASTRDSSYNEQFF
j_gene: TRBJ2-1
v_gene: TRBV6-5

CDR3aa: CASRKEGGVGYEQYF
j_gene: TRBJ2-7
v_gene: TRBV2

CDR3aa: CSVSDTDTQYF
j_gene: TRBJ2-3
v_gene: TRBV29-1

CDR3aa: CASYGNLAVRVTDTQYF
j_gene: TRBJ2-3
v_gene: TRBV10-2

CDR3aa: CAWGPATGTQYF
j_gene: TRBJ2-5
v_gene: TRBV30

CDR3aa: CSVQVMPLEKLFF
j_gene: TRBJ1-4
v_gene: TRBV29-1

CDR3aa: CASSQETGGQSGYTF
j_gene: TRBJ1-2
v_gene: TRBV4-3

CDR3aa: CASSGPFGTQYF
j_gene: TRBJ2-3
v_gene: TRBV9

CDR3aa: CSVSVVVDTGELFF
j_gene: TRBJ2-2
v_gene: TRBV29-1

CDR3aa: CASSIGQGMRVNTEAFF
j_gene: TRBJ1-1
v_gene: TRBV5-1

CDR3aa: CSVTEGYTF
j_gene: TRBJ1-2
v_gene: TRBV29-1

CDR3aa: CASSVWAGQETQYF
j_gene: TRBJ2-5
v_gene: TRBV9

CDR3aa: CSVDRESANYGYTF
j_gene: TRBJ1-2
v_gene: TRBV29-1

CDR3aa: CASSYFSGYTNEQFF
j_gene: TRBJ2-1
v_gene: TRBV6-5

CDR3aa: CAWSVGMGRTGELFF
j_gene: TRBJ2-2
v_gene: TRBV30

CDR3aa: CGGTGDTGELFF
j_gene: TRBJ2-2
v_gene: TRBV30

CDR3aa: CSATHRTQYF
j_gene: TRBJ2-3
v_gene: TRBV20-1

CDR3aa: CASGLTRNTEAFF
j_gene: TRBJ1-1
v_gene: TRBV6-5

CDR3aa: CAWARQRYQETQYF
j_gene: TRBJ2-5
v_gene: TRBV30

CDR3aa: CSVDGQGDSPSGYGYTF
j_gene: TRBJ1-2
v_gene: TRBV29-1